This T cell receptor beta chain was captured in a study of T-cell reconstitution after alpha-beta-depleted transplantation in children. TCRbeta library preparation incorporated unique molecular identifiers. Each CDR3 protein gets one entry after TCRdb re-called the PCR reads with MiXCR. Of about 640,000 distinct CDR3 sequences listed, over 15% are singletons. The TCR originated in a human donor who donated a stem cell graft to a child with acute myeloid leukemia. The source was PBMCs from the stem cell graft donor, collected from the stem cell graft.

The CDR3 DNA reads as TGCAGTGCTAGTACCGAGGCGCTCGACGAGCAGTACTTC. It codes for CSASTEALDEQYF. The chain links TRBV20-1 to TRBJ2-7; D is ambiguous. The CDR3 loop spans 13 amino acids. In germline, CDR1 is DFQATT, CDR2 SNEGSKA (reference sequence). The V end lost 3 bases, the J end lost 5 bases, and 14 bases lay between the germline ends.